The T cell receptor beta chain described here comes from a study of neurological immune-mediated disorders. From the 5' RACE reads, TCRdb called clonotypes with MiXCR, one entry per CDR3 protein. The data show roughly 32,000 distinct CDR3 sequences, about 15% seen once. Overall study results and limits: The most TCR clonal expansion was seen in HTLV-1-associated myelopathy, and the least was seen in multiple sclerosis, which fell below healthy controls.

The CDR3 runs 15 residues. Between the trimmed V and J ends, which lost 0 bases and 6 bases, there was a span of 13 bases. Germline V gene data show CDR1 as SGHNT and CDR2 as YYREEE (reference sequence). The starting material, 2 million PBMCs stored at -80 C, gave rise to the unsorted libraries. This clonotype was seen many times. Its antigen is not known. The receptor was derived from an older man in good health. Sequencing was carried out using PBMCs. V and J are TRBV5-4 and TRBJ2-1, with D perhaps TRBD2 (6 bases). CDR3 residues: CASSLGAGPANEQFF. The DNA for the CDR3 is TGTGCCAGCAGCTTGGGAGCGGGTCCTGCCAATGAGCAGTTCTTC.